This TCR beta chain is from a study of blood T cell repertoires in COVID-19. Looking at the study overall: T cells, B-cell-depleted T cells, or PBMCs supplied cDNA or gDNA.

Germline CDR1 and CDR2: KGHSH and LQKENI. V was shortened by 1 base and J by 2 bases, with 21 bases between the two germline ends. This CDR3 has 18 amino acids. Sequencing was performed with immunoSEQ multiplex PCR; in TCRdb, only in-frame clones are kept and a portion is missing. The sample comprises approximately 200,000 clones, around nine tenths of which are singletons, and about a tenth rests with the top ten. Participants, about 18 to 100 years old, spanned fewer than 25 US areas. The chain combines TRBV18 with TRBJ2-7; D gene uncertain. This TCR came from a man aged 25-40 years who had recovered from COVID-19. Specimen: PBMCs or T cells enriched from blood (not recorded which). As DNA, the CDR3 is TGTGCCAGCTCACCACGGTCTACTTCAGGAAGTCCGCCCTACGAGCAGTACTTC. Translated: CASSPRSTSGSPPYEQYF.